The T cell receptor beta chain under discussion was sequenced for a study of blood T cells in healthy people across ages. A sample-barcoded 5' primer and a J-beta primer mix were used in a second PCR of about 7 to 11 cycles. From the 5' RACE reads, TCRdb called clonotypes with MiXCR, one entry per CDR3 protein. The top ten clones hold more than 15% of a sample with 600,000 or so distinct CDR3 sequences, 25% to 35% of them seen once. Per the germline V gene, CDR1 is MNHEY and CDR2 is SMNVEV (reference sequence). The germline V and J ends were trimmed by 10 bases and 7 bases, with 17 bases remaining between them. The CDR3 is 14 residues long.

The specimen was blood. This chain uses TRBV27 with TRBJ1-6; D might be TRBD1 (6 bases). The sequence came from a woman of 80 years or more in good health. In DNA, the CDR3 is TGTGCCACCCACAAGGGACAACTCAATTCACCCCTCCACTTT. This translates into CATHKGQLNSPLHF.